Following are 31 T cell receptor beta chains from one sample sequenced in a study of chemoradiotherapy in HPV16-positive cancers. TCRdb's table, derived via immunoSEQ multiplex PCR, lists solely in-frame clones and lacks some. This sample carries 25,000 to 40,000 clones, 70% to 90% of them seen once, and the ten largest clones take 2.1%. The sample in question was blood, obtained from a patient who underwent chemoradiotherapy. These receptors all come from a human donor with HPV-associated anogenital cancer.

The rearrangement joins TRBV5-8 to TRBJ1-2; tentatively, D is TRBD1 (5 bases). This CDR3 has 12 amino acids. CDR1 is SGHTS, CDR2 YDEGEE, per germline. Trimming took off 4 bases at V and 2 bases at J, with 6 bases between the two ends. The CDR3 here is CASSRGNYGYTF. In DNA form, the CDR3 reads TGTGCCAGCAGCCGGGGGAACTATGGCTACACCTTC.

The chain has TRBV11-2 and TRBJ1-3; D ambiguous. V was shortened by 0 bases and J by 4 bases, with 4 bases between the two germline ends. This CDR3 has 13 amino acids. Looked up from germline, CDR1 is SGHAT and CDR2 is FQNNGV. As DNA, the CDR3 is TGTGCCAGCAGCTTAGATCCGGGAAACACCATATATTTT. Translated, it gives CASSLDPGNTIYF.

This chain links TRBV7-3 with TRBJ2-3, with D unclear. V lost 0 bases and J lost 2, with 6 bases in between. Germline CDR1 SGHTA, CDR2 FQGTGA. The CDR3 length is 14 residues. The CDR3 sequence is CASSLTSATDTQYF. The CDR3 DNA reads as TGTGCCAGCAGCTTAACGTCGGCCACAGATACGCAGTATTTT.

This sequence joins TRBV18 and TRBJ1-3; D is undetermined. The CDR3 is 15 amino acids. Germline assignment: CDR1 KGHSH and CDR2 LQKENI. Trimming shortened V by 2 bases and J by 1 base, and 9 bases separated the two germline ends. CDR3 in DNA: TGTGCCAGCTCACCATTCGGGGTGTCTGGAAACACCATATATTTT. Translated: CASSPFGVSGNTIYF.

V and J are TRBV4-3 and TRBJ2-7; D gene ambiguous. The CDR3 covers 14 residues. Germline CDR1 is LGHNA and CDR2 is YSLEER. V was shortened by 4 bases and J by 3 bases, with 13 bases between the two germline ends. CDR3 sequence: CASSPTKGNYEQYF. CDR3 nucleotide sequence: TGCGCCAGCAGCCCGACCAAAGGGAACTACGAGCAGTACTTC.

The chain employs TRBV7-2 and TRBJ1-5; possibly TRBD1 for D (5 bases). The V end lost 1 base, the J end lost 0 bases, and 13 bases lay between the germline ends. Germline values: CDR1 SGHTA, CDR2 FQGNSA. This CDR3 is built from 17 residues. CDR3: CASSLDDSVYSNQPQHF. Written as DNA, the CDR3 is TGTGCCAGCAGCTTAGACGACAGCGTTTATAGCAATCAGCCCCAGCATTTT.

The chain carries TRBV7-6 and TRBJ2-2; D not certain. CDR3 length equals 16 residues. The germline CDR1 and CDR2 sequences are SGHVS and FNYEAQ. The V gene lost 2 bases and the J gene lost 0 bases, with 10 bases spanning the gap. CDR3 region: CASSLSQESNTGELFF. The CDR3 DNA sequence: TGTGCCAGCAGCTTATCTCAGGAGTCGAACACCGGGGAGCTGTTTTTT.

V usage is TRBV29-1 and J usage is TRBJ1-1; weak D call: TRBD1 (5 bases). The CDR3 has 12 residues. The V end was cut by 4 bases, the J end by 0 bases, with 6 bases between. Germline loops: CDR1 SQVTM, CDR2 ANQGSEA. CDR3 amino acids: CSVATVNTEAFF. The CDR3 DNA reads as TGCAGCGTTGCGACAGTGAACACTGAAGCTTTCTTT. The complete variable domain, with remaining parts taken from reference TRBV29-1 and TRBJ1-1, reads SAVISQKPSRDICQRGTSLTIQCQVDSQVTMMFWYRQQPGQSLTLIATANQGSEATYESGFVIDKFPISRPNLTFSTLTVSNMSPEDSSIYLCSVATVNTEAFFGQGTRLTVV.

The chain has TRBV2 and TRBJ2-7; 8 bases map to TRBD1. V was clipped by 4 bases and J by 3 bases; unmatched bases: 11. Per germline, CDR1 SNHLY and CDR2 FYNNEI. The CDR3 extends over 16 amino acids. The CDR3 is CASSGGGQQGDYEQYF. For the CDR3, the DNA is TGTGCCAGCAGTGGTGGAGGCCAACAGGGGGACTACGAGCAGTACTTC.

The chain uses TRBV9 and TRBJ1-2; maybe TRBD1 (5 bases). V gave up 4 bases and J gave up 4 bases, with 20 bases separating them. Germline loops: CDR1 SGDLS, CDR2 YYNGEE. This CDR3 spans 16 amino acids. CDR3 protein: CASSSGVYARIYGYTF. For the CDR3, the DNA is TGTGCCAGCAGCTCGGGGGTATACGCCAGAATCTATGGCTACACCTTC. The full variable domain, completed using reference TRBV9 and TRBJ1-2, is DSGVTQTPKHLITATGQRVTLRCSPRSGDLSVYWYQQSLDQGLQFLIQYYNGEERAKGNILERFSAQQFPDLHSELNLSSLELGDSALYFCASSSGVYARIYGYTFGSGTRLTVV.

The V call is TRBV10-3, the J call TRBJ2-7, with D tentatively TRBD1 (7 bases). The ends were cut back, 8 bases at V and 3 bases at J, with 14 bases in the middle. This CDR3 has 13 amino acids. The germline V gene has CDR1 ENHRY and CDR2 SYGVKD. The CDR3 reads CAIRGTEYYEQYF. CDR3 nucleotides: TGTGCCATCCGGGGGACAGAATACTACGAGCAGTACTTC.

V usage is TRBV5-1 and J usage is TRBJ2-5; no firm D call. CDR3 size: 14 residues. Germline CDR1 SGHRS, CDR2 YFSETQ. The V end lost 2 bases, the J end lost 2 bases, and 10 bases lay between the germline ends. DNA of the CDR3: TGCGCCAGCAGCTTCCGGGTGGCTCAAGAGACCCAGTACTTC. Translated: CASSFRVAQETQYF.

The chain has TRBV7-2 and TRBJ2-5; possibly TRBD1 for D (5 bases). Germline V gene data show CDR1 as SGHTA and CDR2 as FQGNSA. CDR3 length equals 15 residues. V gave up 5 bases and J gave up 2 bases, with 15 bases separating them. CDR3 amino acids: CASSQRRTRQETQYF. CDR3 sequence (DNA): TGTGCCAGCAGCCAAAGGCGGACACGGCAAGAGACCCAGTACTTC. The complete variable domain, with remaining parts taken from reference TRBV7-2 and TRBJ2-5, reads GAGVSQSPSNKVTEKGKDVELRCDPISGHTALYWYRQSLGQGLEFLIYFQGNSAPDKSGLPSDRFSAERTGGSVSTLTIQRTQQEDSAVYLCASSQRRTRQETQYFGPGTRLLVL.

The V gene is TRBV6-6, the J gene TRBJ1-2, with TRBD1 matching 8 bases. Per the germline V gene, CDR1 is MNHNY and CDR2 is SVGAGI (reference sequence). V shed 2 bases and J 0 bases; nucleotides not matched to a gene: 2. The CDR3 extends over 15 amino acids. Written as DNA, the CDR3 is TGTGCCAGCAGTTACGGGACAGGTACTAACTATGGCTACACCTTC. It yields the protein CASSYGTGTNYGYTF.

This rearrangement joins TRBV9 to TRBJ1-4, with D perhaps TRBD1 (5 bases). Germline V gene sequence: CDR1 SGDLS, CDR2 YYNGEE. The CDR3 contains 18 residues. The V and J ends lost 3 bases and 2 bases respectively, with 20 bases between them. CDR3 loop: CASSDSREQGGTNEKLFF. CDR3 DNA sequence: TGTGCCAGCAGCGACTCCAGGGAGCAAGGAGGGACTAATGAAAAACTGTTTTTT.

This chain links TRBV5-1 with TRBJ2-7; perhaps TRBD1 as D (6 bases). V was cut by 4 bases and J by 3 bases, with 8 bases left in between. The CDR3 spans 12 residues. In germline, CDR1 is SGHRS, CDR2 YFSETQ. CDR3 region: CASSPTGYEQYF. The CDR3 nucleotides are TGCGCCAGCAGCCCGACAGGCTACGAGCAGTACTTC.

This chain joins TRBV6-1 and TRBJ2-2; 10 bases line up with TRBD1. This CDR3 is 15 amino acids long. The germline V gene encodes CDR1 MNHNS and CDR2 SASEGT. Losses at the gene ends were 5 bases for V and 4 bases for J; bases not matched to a gene: 4. CDR3 DNA sequence: TGTGCCAGCAGTCACCGGGACAGGGGCACCGGGGAGCTGTTTTTT. Protein product: CASSHRDRGTGELFF.

J is TRBJ1-2 and V is TRBV28; the D gene is possibly TRBD1 (5 bases). Germline values: CDR1 MDHEN, CDR2 SYDVKM. V was cut by 1 base and J by 4 bases, with 13 bases left in between. The CDR3 extends over 15 amino acids. The CDR3 DNA reads TGTGCCAGCAGTTTATCGGGGCAGGGCCTCTATGGCTACACCTTC. Translating it yields CASSLSGQGLYGYTF.

This clone was recorded only once. This chain connects TRBV27 to TRBJ1-6; D not resolved. Trimming removed 1 base at V and 7 bases at J, with 8 bases between. The CDR3 spans 14 residues. The germline gives CDR1 MNHEY, CDR2 SMNVEV (reference sequence). This chain's CDR3 is CASSLLSGNSPLHF. The CDR3 region has the DNA TGTGCCAGCAGTTTATTGTCGGGGAATTCACCCCTCCACTTT.

The chain couples TRBV5-1 to TRBJ1-3; D is unresolved. The V and J ends lost 4 bases and 0 bases respectively, with 5 bases between them. The CDR3 spans 13 residues. Germline CDR1 SGHRS, CDR2 YFSETQ. The CDR3 DNA sequence: TGCGCCAGCAGCGCCGCCTCTGGAAACACCATATATTTT. Residues: CASSAASGNTIYF.

By frequency in the sample, this clone is large. This chain links TRBV7-9 with TRBJ2-7, with D uncertain. Germline V gene sequence: CDR1 SEHNR, CDR2 FQNEAQ (reference sequence). The V end was cut by 3 bases, the J end by 2 bases, with 8 bases between. CDR3 length equals 13 residues. CDR3 DNA sequence: TGTGCCAGCAGCTTTCCGGGCACCTACGAGCAGTACTTC. Amino acid sequence: CASSFPGTYEQYF.

This chain connects TRBV7-6 to TRBJ1-3; D is ambiguous. The germline V and J ends were trimmed by 4 bases and 10 bases, with 11 bases remaining between them. The germline gives CDR1 SGHVS, CDR2 FNYEAQ. The CDR3 spans 12 residues. The CDR3 bases are TGTGCCAGCAGCTCCATGGACCGAACCATATATTTT. It specifies CASSSMDRTIYF.

The chain employs TRBV5-1 and TRBJ2-3; 12 nucleotides match TRBD2. Germline V gene sequence: CDR1 SGHRS, CDR2 YFSETQ. With V trimmed by 2 bases and J by 0 bases, 7 bases remained unmatched. CDR3 size: 18 residues. The CDR3 DNA reads TGCGCCAGCAGCTTCTTACTAGCGGGGGGCCTTAGCACAGATACGCAGTATTTT. Translated: CASSFLLAGGLSTDTQYF.

This chain links TRBV6-5 with TRBJ1-5; maybe TRBD1 (5 bases). The germline V gene encodes CDR1 MNHEY and CDR2 SVGAGI. V lost 5 bases, J lost 5 bases, and 10 bases lay in between. This CDR3 spans 13 amino acids. CDR3 sequence (DNA): TGTGCCAGCAGTGGGGGGATGGATCAGCCCCAGCATTTT. This translates into CASSGGMDQPQHF.

The chain is built from TRBV6-5 and TRBJ2-5, with D perhaps TRBD1 (6 bases). The V end lost 6 bases, the J end lost 5 bases, and 16 bases lay between the germline ends. Germline CDR1 reads MNHEY; CDR2 reads SVGAGI. CDR3 length: 14 amino acids. As DNA, the CDR3 is TGTGCCAGCAGCCTTAGGGGGAAAGGGGAGACCCAGTACTTC. Its protein is CASSLRGKGETQYF.

This clone was counted a few times. The chain uses TRBV6-1 and TRBJ1-6, with D possibly TRBD1 on 5 matching bases. CDR3 length equals 14 residues. The V end lost 0 bases, the J end lost 7 bases, and 7 bases lay between the germline ends. CDR1 and CDR2 (germline): MNHNS, SASEGT. CDR3 in amino acids: CASSEAGENSPLHF. CDR3 in DNA: TGTGCCAGCAGTGAAGCGGGGGAAAATTCACCCCTCCACTTT.

The V and J genes are TRBV7-7 and TRBJ2-2; tentatively, D is TRBD2 (7 bases). From germline, CDR1 is SSHAT and CDR2 FNYEAQ (reference sequence). Trimming removed 1 base from V and 6 bases from J, with 12 bases in between. This CDR3 is 15 amino acids long. In DNA form, the CDR3 reads TGTGCCAGCAGCTTAGACAGGGCGGGGGCCGGGGAGCTGTTTTTT. It encodes CASSLDRAGAGELFF.

This chain joins TRBV14 and TRBJ1-6; D gene unclear. The CDR3 contains 15 residues. The V gene's germline CDR1 is SGHDN and CDR2 FVKESK. Trimming took off 5 bases at V and 5 bases at J, with 13 bases between the two ends. The CDR3 bases are TGTGCCAGCAGCTACGGCGGTTCCAATAATTCACCCCTCCACTTT. Translating it yields CASSYGGSNNSPLHF.

In this sample, this clone turned up a few times. J is TRBJ1-2 and V is TRBV11-2; 10 bases line up with TRBD1. CDR1 is SGHAT and CDR2 is FQNNGV in the germline V gene. V trimming: 5 bases; J trimming: 6 bases; junction bases outside the gene matches: 9. This CDR3 spans 15 amino acids. CDR3 sequence: CASSPTRDRGNGYTF. CDR3 sequence (DNA): TGTGCCAGCAGCCCCACCCGGGACAGGGGCAATGGCTACACCTTC.

The gene calls are TRBV19 and TRBJ1-1; TRBD1 matches at 9 bases. This CDR3 contains 18 residues. Germline loops: CDR1 LNHDA, CDR2 SQIVND (reference sequence). After removal of 3 bases from V and 4 bases from J, the junction contained 15 bases not matched to a gene. The CDR3 spells CASSIRSKQGARATEAFF. CDR3 bases: TGTGCCAGTAGTATTCGGTCAAAACAGGGGGCGCGAGCCACTGAAGCTTTCTTT.

The rearrangement uses TRBV7-9 and TRBJ2-2, with TRBD2 identical over 12 bases. The germline CDR1 and CDR2 sequences are SEHNR and FQNEAQ (reference sequence). The CDR3 spans 17 residues. Trimming at V came to 1 base and at J to 5 bases, leaving 5 bases not matched to a gene. This CDR3 is CASSLGTSGVSTGELFF. Here the CDR3 DNA reads TGTGCCAGCAGCTTAGGGACTAGCGGGGTCAGTACCGGGGAGCTGTTTTTT. The full variable domain, its missing parts supplied by reference TRBV7-9 and TRBJ2-2, is DTGVSQNPRHKITKRGQNVTFRCDPISEHNRLYWYRQTLGQGPEFLTYFQNEAQLEKSRLLSDRFSAERPKGSFSTLEIQRTEQGDSAMYLCASSLGTSGVSTGELFFGEGSRLTVL.